The present T cell receptor beta chain was sequenced within a study of T cells in Graves' hyperthyroidism and ophthalmopathy. General study points: The model foresaw ophthalmopathy a median approximately 6.1 months prior to onset.

What was amplified from RNA transcripts were TCR beta CDR3 regions. During a first-round RT-PCR of the TCR CDR3, the HTBI primer set was used. MiXCR was run by TCRdb on the multiplex PCR reads, yielding one entry per CDR3 protein. The data contain 300,000 to 350,000 distinct CDR3 sequences, 15% to 20% of them seen just once; the ten biggest clones take up around 50%. Of note for this clonotype: Its specificity is unknown.

The V end lost 6 bases, the J end lost 0 bases, and 15 bases lay between the germline ends. This CDR3 region has 15 residues. Germline CDR1 KGHSH, CDR2 LQKENI. Each patient was aged 18 to 65 and had newly diagnosed hyperthyroidism of under 2 months' duration. The origin of this receptor is a woman aged 45-60 years with Graves' hyperthyroidism. The rearrangement uses TRBV18 and TRBJ2-7, with D possibly matching TRBD1 (5 bases). The material sequenced was blood. CDR3 sequence (DNA): TGTGCCAGCTCTTCACAGGAATGGAGCTCCTACGAGCAGTACTTC. This translates into CASSSQEWSSYEQYF.